The clone carrying this T cell receptor (beta chain) appeared a single time. This specimen belongs to a study of T cells in Graves' hyperthyroidism and ophthalmopathy. Amplified TCR beta CDR3 regions came from RNA transcripts. With the HTBI primer set, the TCR CDR3 went through a first round of RT-PCR. TCRdb re-called the multiplex PCR reads with MiXCR, one entry per CDR3 protein. The sample shows 600,000 or so distinct CDR3 sequences, about 45% of them seen only once. The germline V gene encodes CDR1 SQVTM and CDR2 ANQGSEA. The CDR3 contains 16 residues. The TCR was taken from a woman in her late teens or twenties with Graves' hyperthyroidism. The J gene is TRBJ1-1, the V gene TRBV29-1, with 8 bases identical to TRBD1. The specimen sequenced was peripheral blood or thyroid tissue (not recorded which). This CDR3 is CTGGQVGTDMNTEAFF. Written as DNA, the CDR3 is TGCACTGGGGGACAGGTTGGGACTGACATGAACACTGAAGCTTTCTTT.